Listed here are 21 T cell receptor beta chains from one sample, sequenced in a study of CD8+ T cells in alopecia areata listed by TCRdb under 2018. In light of the paper, this sample's time point label describes: less than 25 weeks on oral tofacitinib. The sample's treatment or condition label is to be understood as: oral pan-JAK inhibitor, 5-10 mg twice daily. Library preparation used the immunoSEQ multiplex PCR assay. RNA was extracted from all samples and reverse transcribed into cDNA as template for TCR sequencing. As stored in TCRdb, this immuneACCESS dataset retains in-frame rearrangements with V and J assigned. A fraction of the clones does not appear; measured against another copy, unresolved V genes explain less than half of the discrepancy, and the remainder lacks a known reason. The sample contains some 190,000 clones, 60% of them found a single time. The ten largest clones represent approximately 1% of the sample.

The input for sequencing was CD4+ T cells sorted from blood, taken at week 24, from a patient treated with tofacitinib. The receptors here all came from a human donor with alopecia areata.

This clone was seen only once. The chain is built from TRBV29-1 and TRBJ2-5; D perhaps matches TRBD2 (5 bases). Germline V gene lookup returns CDR1 SQVTM and CDR2 ANQGSEA. This CDR3 comprises 13 residues. With 5 bases removed from V and 5 bases from J, the gap between germline ends came to 15 bases. The CDR3 here is CSVLGPGVETQYF. CDR3 bases: TGCAGCGTTCTAGGACCCGGGGTGGAGACCCAGTACTTC.

This clone was counted a few times. The chain recombines TRBV10-3 with TRBJ1-1; tentatively, D is TRBD1 (5 bases). V was pared by 6 bases and J by 2 bases, with 19 bases between. In germline, CDR1 is ENHRY, CDR2 SYGVKD. CDR3 length: 16 amino acids. CDR3 nucleotides: TGTGCCATCAGCCTGGGACGGACGAGAGATAACACTGAAGCTTTCTTT. Translated, it gives CAISLGRTRDNTEAFF.

V is TRBV4-3 and J is TRBJ2-1; D is unclear. Germline CDR1 LGHNA, CDR2 YSLEER. V lost 1 base, J lost 8 bases, and 6 bases lay in between. The CDR3 is 12 residues long. The CDR3 protein is CASSQARDEQFF. The CDR3 nucleotides are TGCGCCAGCAGCCAAGCCCGGGATGAGCAGTTCTTC.

The V call is TRBV29-1, the J call TRBJ2-7, with D unclear. The ends were cut back, 6 bases at V and 0 bases at J, with 9 bases in the middle. CDR3 length: 12 residues. Per the germline V gene, CDR1 is SQVTM and CDR2 is ANQGSEA. The CDR3 region has the DNA TGCAGCGTACCAGGCGGCTCCTACGAGCAGTACTTC. Translating it yields CSVPGGSYEQYF.

This clone was seen once. The chain recombines TRBV4-3 with TRBJ1-1; 7 positions match TRBD1. V lost 1 base, J lost 3 bases, and 5 bases stayed unmatched. The CDR3 has 15 residues. Germline lookup yields CDR1 LGHNA and CDR2 YSLEER. The CDR3 reads CASSQGDRDDTEAFF. Here the CDR3 DNA reads TGCGCCAGCAGCCAAGGTGACAGGGACGACACTGAAGCTTTCTTT.

Only a few counts were recorded for this clone. The rearrangement links TRBV7-8 to TRBJ1-1; TRBD1 aligns across 8 bases. CDR3 length: 16 amino acids. With V trimmed by 4 bases and J by 1 base, 8 bases remained unmatched. The germline V gene has CDR1 SGHVS and CDR2 FQNEAQ. The CDR3 here is CASSSGWDRRNTEAFF. CDR3 coding DNA: TGTGCCAGCAGCTCCGGTTGGGACAGGAGGAACACTGAAGCTTTCTTT.

The rearrangement links TRBV5-1 to TRBJ2-7; D is ambiguous. Germline V gene data show CDR1 as SGHRS and CDR2 as YFSETQ. The CDR3 is 15 amino acids. Trimming took off 1 base at V and 0 bases at J, with 11 bases between the two ends. The CDR3 region has the DNA TGCGCCAGCAGCTTGATGGTCAGATCCTCCTACGAGCAGTACTTC. This encodes CASSLMVRSSYEQYF.

The V and J genes are TRBV29-1 and TRBJ2-1; D possibly uses TRBD1 or TRBD2 (5 bases each). CDR3 length equals 16 residues. The V end lost 5 bases, the J end lost 6 bases, and 23 bases lay between the germline ends. From germline, CDR1 is SQVTM and CDR2 ANQGSEA. CDR3 amino acids: CSVQTIRATRVNEQFF. CDR3 in DNA: TGCAGCGTTCAGACCATCAGGGCTACGAGGGTCAATGAGCAGTTCTTC.

The genes are TRBV1 and TRBJ2-7; no check of the table's D call, TRBD1, against the DNA was made. TRBV1 is classified as a pseudogene. CDR3 length: 15 residues. Written as DNA, the CDR3 is TGCACCAGCAGCCCAGGCCTCGGGACAGTTTACGAGCAGTACTTC. Translating gives CTSSPGLGTVYEQYF.

This clone occurred a few times. The chain couples TRBV5-6 to TRBJ2-5, with no clear D. Trimming took 0 bases from V and 5 from J, leaving 14 bases between them. The CDR3 length is 15 residues. Per germline, CDR1 SGHDT and CDR2 YYEEEE. The CDR3 protein is CASSLASGTRETQYF. CDR3 in DNA: TGTGCCAGCAGCTTGGCTTCCGGAACCAGGGAGACCCAGTACTTC.

The genes are TRBV29-1 and TRBJ2-3; D remains ambiguous. The CDR3 is made up of 8 amino acids. The germline V gene encodes CDR1 SQVTM and CDR2 ANQGSEA. The CDR3 loop reads CCTDTQYF. The CDR3 DNA is TGCTGCACAGATACGCAGTATTTT.

This clone showed up just a few times. This chain uses TRBV29-1 with TRBJ2-5, with 7 bases matching TRBD1. V gave up 5 bases and J gave up 3 bases; unmatched junction bases: 6. Looked up from germline, CDR1 is SQVTM and CDR2 is ANQGSEA. The length of the CDR3 is 13 residues. In nucleotides, the CDR3 is TGCAGCGTTCAGGTACAGGGGAAAGAGACCCAGTACTTC. It translates to CSVQVQGKETQYF.

This chain joins TRBV9 and TRBJ1-2; 10 bases line up with TRBD1. The CDR3 sequence is 16 residues long. Unmatched junction bases numbered 14, after V lost 4 bases and J lost 8 bases. Germline V gene sequence: CDR1 SGDLS, CDR2 YYNGEE. The CDR3 nucleotides read TGTGCCAGCAGCTCCTCGGGGACAGGGGTAGCCTTAGGCTACACCTTC. Protein sequence: CASSSSGTGVALGYTF.

This rearrangement joins TRBV6-5 to TRBJ1-1, with TRBD1 matching 9 bases. This CDR3 is built from 14 residues. Trimming at V came to 5 bases and at J to 7 bases, leaving 8 bases not matched to a gene. Germline CDR1 reads MNHEY; CDR2 reads SVGAGI. DNA of the CDR3: TGTGCCAGCAGTCGGACAGGGGCCTTTGGTGAAGCTTTCTTT. The encoded protein is CASSRTGAFGEAFF.

This clone was counted only a few times. The chain is built from TRBV7-2 and TRBJ2-2; D not certain. The germline gives CDR1 SGHTA, CDR2 FQGNSA. The CDR3 is 13 amino acids. Trimming stripped 2 bases from V and 6 bases from J, with 7 bases between. As DNA, the CDR3 is TGTGCCAGCAGCTTACCGTTCGCCGGGGAGCTGTTTTTT. Protein sequence: CASSLPFAGELFF.

This clone showed up just a few times. The chain combines TRBV10-3 with TRBJ2-7, with D maybe TRBD1 (6 bases). V shed 7 bases and J shed 3 bases, with 13 bases lying between them. CDR3 length: 13 amino acids. Per germline, CDR1 ENHRY and CDR2 SYGVKD. CDR3 nucleotides: TGTGCCATCAAGGAGGACAGAGACTACGAGCAGTACTTC. As protein: CAIKEDRDYEQYF.

A remark on this clone: Within the sample, other DNA sequences also encode this same CDR3. The chain uses TRBV30 and TRBJ2-5; tentatively, D is TRBD1 (5 bases). Deletions cut 0 bases from V and 3 bases from J, with 8 bases between. The CDR3 runs 13 residues. Germline CDR1 GTSNPN, CDR2 SVGIG (reference sequence). CDR3 DNA sequence: TGTGCCTGGAGTGTTGCAGGGAAAGAGACCCAGTACTTC. As protein: CAWSVAGKETQYF.

The chain couples TRBV30 to TRBJ1-2, with 7 bases lining up with TRBD1. V lost 2 bases to trimming and J lost 4 bases; unmatched junction nucleotides: 4. The CDR3 sequence is 13 residues long. Germline loops: CDR1 GTSNPN, CDR2 SVGIG (reference sequence). The CDR3 DNA sequence: TGTGCCTGGAGTCTGGACAGGATCTATGGCTACACCTTC. Its translation: CAWSLDRIYGYTF.

J is TRBJ1-6 and V is TRBV2, with D possibly matching TRBD1 (5 bases). Germline CDR1 is SNHLY and CDR2 is FYNNEI. Between the trimmed V and J ends, which lost 8 bases and 7 bases, there was a span of 9 bases. The CDR3 sequence is 12 residues long. The CDR3 region has the DNA TGTGCCAGCCAACAGGAAAATTCACCCCTCCACTTT. Translated, it gives CASQQENSPLHF.

The table lists this clone with a few counts. V usage is TRBV29-1 and J usage is TRBJ2-7; D is unclear. CDR1 is SQVTM and CDR2 is ANQGSEA in the germline V gene. Trimming took 2 bases from V and 0 from J, leaving 8 bases between them. This CDR3 spans 13 amino acids. The CDR3 protein is CSVEWQSSYEQYF. The CDR3 DNA reads as TGCAGCGTTGAATGGCAGAGCTCCTACGAGCAGTACTTC.

This clone turned up a few times. The rearrangement joins TRBV29-1 to TRBJ2-3; D is ambiguous. Germline-derived CDR1 and CDR2 are SQVTM and ANQGSEA. CDR3 size: 15 residues. The V and J ends lost 3 bases and 0 bases respectively, with 13 bases between them. The CDR3 DNA follows: TGCAGCGTTGATTTGGGTCAGACTAGCACAGATACGCAGTATTTT. It specifies CSVDLGQTSTDTQYF.